A selection of T cell receptor beta chains follows, all from one sample in a study of a mutant IDH1 vaccine in newly diagnosed glioma. The table came from immunoSEQ multiplex PCR; TCRdb's copy has only in-frame clones and leaves some out. The sample records around 130,000 clones, about 82% being singletons. Antigen specificity for these receptors is unknown. Sequenced here: PBMCs, sampled from a glioma patient whose treatment included an IDH1 peptide vaccine. The receptors come from a man aged 35 to 55 with glioma. Each CDR3 is given without its conserved first and last residue. D genes are given only for firm matches.

cdr3_aa: AGSRPGEKLF
v_call: TRBV7-9
d_call: NA

cdr3_aa: ASSATGGRGYT
v_call: TRBV28
d_call: TRBD1

cdr3_aa: ASSLATGGQETQY
v_call: TRBV5-6
d_call: TRBD1

cdr3_aa: ASSLVAAGVGSYGYT
v_call: TRBV5-1
d_call: NA

cdr3_aa: AWSAGGYAYEQY
v_call: TRBV30
d_call: NA

cdr3_aa: ASSTPNQPQH
v_call: TRBV5-6
d_call: NA

cdr3_aa: ATSSGLAGGTDTQY
v_call: TRBV15
d_call: TRBD2

cdr3_aa: ASSQDSLAGPPTEQY
v_call: TRBV4-2
d_call: TRBD2

cdr3_aa: ASSLSGTGSYEQY
v_call: TRBV19
d_call: TRBD1

cdr3_aa: ASSEDRYEQY
v_call: TRBV6-1
d_call: NA

cdr3_aa: ASSLITGFGNTEAF
v_call: TRBV27
d_call: NA

cdr3_aa: ASSLHENSPLH
v_call: TRBV7-9
d_call: NA

cdr3_aa: ASTSSRVGLHEQY
v_call: TRBV7-9
d_call: NA

cdr3_aa: ASSDSGTSGRAREF
v_call: TRBV2
d_call: TRBD2

cdr3_aa: ASSLSREGEQY
v_call: TRBV7-7
d_call: NA

cdr3_aa: ASSQTSGELF
v_call: TRBV11-2
d_call: NA

cdr3_aa: ASSLASGRGPETQY
v_call: TRBV5-4
d_call: NA

cdr3_aa: ATSMLAGGGEQF
v_call: TRBV15
d_call: TRBD2